The T cell receptor beta chain under discussion was sequenced for a study of T-cell memory formation after mild COVID-19. Germline CDR1 reads SEHNR; CDR2 reads FQNEAQ (reference sequence). The V gene end was trimmed by 5 bases and the J gene end by 2 bases; junction bases not matched to a gene: 8. CDR3 length equals 18 residues. Only one count was recorded for this clonotype. Each CDR3 protein gets one entry after TCRdb re-called the 5' RACE reads with MiXCR. The sample lists 450,000 or so distinct CDR3 sequences; approximately 25% were seen once. Sequencing was performed on PBMCs or a T cell subset sorted from them (not recorded which). The receptor was derived from an adult woman who had mild COVID-19 (a few samples of this study predate the infection). Cell type and time point are not known. The J gene is TRBJ2-6, the V gene TRBV7-9; 11 nucleotides agree with TRBD1. CDR3 nucleotides: TGTGCCAGCAGCACCTGGGACAGGGGGGCAGCTGGGGCCAACGTCCTGACTTTC. Amino acid sequence: CASSTWDRGAAGANVLTF.